This is a list of T cell receptor beta chains from one sample in a study of blood T cell repertoires in COVID-19. The table came from immunoSEQ multiplex PCR; TCRdb's copy has only in-frame clones and leaves some out. The sample holds under 150,000 clones, roughly four fifths seen once. Sequencing was carried out using peripheral blood. These receptors were taken from a woman in her fifties or sixties with active or convalescent COVID-19. The CDR3 runs from the conserved cysteine through the conserved F or W.

V gene	CDR3 protein
TRBV6-6	CASSYPSTGGTDTQYF
TRBV14	CASSPDRHGYTF
TRBV27	CASSEQGDYGYTF
TRBV21-1	CASSKVLSGPSSYEQYF
TRBV28	CASSSLAGGSSYEQYF
TRBV6-2/TRBV6-3	CASSYRLARNTGELFF
TRBV24-1	CATSDYPPCWTGFYSNQPQHF
TRBV14	CASSPRWGNTIYF
TRBV3-1/TRBV3-2	CASSGRMNTEAFF
TRBV14	CASSQEGAGPYGYTF
TRBV20-1	CSASSDRGDQPQHF
TRBV4-2	CASSQDQDRVNYGYTF
TRBV6-6	CASSYSGNAGVF
TRBV7-2	CASSLAGVNTEAFF
TRBV11-2	CASSRTDPYEQYF
TRBV7-2	CASSLSLGAGATTIFF
TRBV5-1	CASSHGTDSNQPQHF
TRBV28	CASSLLRGRVTEAFF
TRBV7-9	CASSLESRRWYEQYF
TRBV23-1	CASSVTGRHEQYF
TRBV5-1	CASSLDGQGVAEAFF
TRBV27	CASSSWGTSSYEQYF
TRBV3-1/TRBV3-2	CASSPGLAGDEQYF
TRBV5-1	CASSLGKGAGSTEAFF
TRBV6-5	CASRSRGPDEQYF
TRBV19	CASSIASDSSASGQPQHF
TRBV11-1	CASSSNRDREAFF
TRBV25-1	CASSGQISVSPLHF
TRBV5-1	CASSPGLLTNEKLFF
TRBV7-3	CASSPGGTNTEAFF
TRBV5-4	CASSLWAGVGTGELFF
TRBV6-4	CASSGTSGGANEQFF
TRBV5-8	CASSAQGARETQYF
TRBV11-2	CASSLTGSNQPQHF
TRBV19	CASSETGNTEAFF
TRBV27	CASRSPSIGREGSDTQYF
TRBV11-2	CASSRQGTANSPLHF
TRBV28	CASSSGREGLRTQYF
TRBV27	CASSSPGPQAKNIQYF
TRBV7-3	CASSKGSSDNEQFF
TRBV3-1/TRBV3-2	CASSQDREDGYTF
TRBV30	CAWNRDGLIEYF
TRBV12-5	CASGSPTGPSGYTF
TRBV7-8	CASSLGTSGRSTGELFF
TRBV2	CASSVERGAYEQYF
TRBV7-2	CASSLGPHRDPTHEQYF
TRBV29-1	CSAGQNQPQHF
TRBV19	CASSPRTGGYEQYF
TRBV25-1	CASSCVRTSRAKNIQYF
TRBV6-4	CARVTGNGANVLTF
TRBV5-5	CASSLDTNSRDTQYF
TRBV25-1	CASSEYGDRVASPLHF
TRBV7-9	CASSPPGKRESSYNEQFF
TRBV6-2/TRBV6-3	CASSYPPTSGNTKNIQYF
TRBV11-2	CASSPLSPISSDYGYTF
TRBV11-3	CASSSGLDNEQFF
TRBV7-9	CASSAKEHRGPLKGYGYTF
TRBV14	CASSRLQGSTEAFF
TRBV27	CASSAYRGVYEQYF